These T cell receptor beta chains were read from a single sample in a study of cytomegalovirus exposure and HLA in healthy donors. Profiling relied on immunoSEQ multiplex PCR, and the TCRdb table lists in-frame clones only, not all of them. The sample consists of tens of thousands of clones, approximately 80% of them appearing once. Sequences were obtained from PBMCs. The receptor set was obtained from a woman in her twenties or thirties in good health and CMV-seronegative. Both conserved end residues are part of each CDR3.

CASNHPGTANTEAFF,TRBV28,TRBJ1-1
CASSLQGPQNTGELFF,TRBV19,TRBJ2-2
CASSIVDSYGYTF,TRBV19,TRBJ1-2
CASSHTGGQETQYF,TRBV4-1,TRBJ2-5
CASSQGTGGTEAFF,TRBV6-4,TRBJ1-1
CASSMLTGSSYNEQFF,TRBV19,TRBJ2-1
CASSVGLARGTGELFF,TRBV5-5,TRBJ2-2
CASSSRQGPNEKLFF,TRBV5-4,TRBJ1-4
CASSLVRQLGGYTF,TRBV5-6,TRBJ1-2
CASPGTSDTGELFF,TRBV6-5,TRBJ2-2
CASSLRNQPQHF,TRBV28,TRBJ1-5
CASSPGTSGDQETQYF,TRBV19,TRBJ2-5
CASSTRTGGFGNQPQHF,TRBV7-2,TRBJ1-5
CASSLGGDSNQPQHF,TRBV7-6,TRBJ1-5
CASSDSRQGPTGELFF,TRBV6-4,TRBJ2-2
CASSAGGGYTF,TRBV2,TRBJ1-2
CAWRERTEAFF,TRBV30,TRBJ1-1
CASSEWFDSSGNTIYF,TRBV2,TRBJ1-3
CASSLGDSNYGYTF,TRBV5-6,TRBJ1-2
CASSSSNGYTF,TRBV5-6,TRBJ1-2
CASTFLQGARNTEAFF,TRBV18,TRBJ1-1
CASRPGTYTEAFF,TRBV11-2,TRBJ1-1
CASSPPGVTQPQHF,TRBV18,TRBJ1-5
CATATSGSLSYNEQFF,TRBV19,TRBJ2-1
CASSLVGRKGSGQFF,TRBV27,TRBJ2-1
CASSGGGAWAEAFF,TRBV9,TRBJ1-1
CSAEDFVYEQYF,TRBV29-1,TRBJ2-7
CASSSQVFYGYTF,TRBV5-5,TRBJ1-2
CASSSTRQDTEAFF,TRBV2,TRBJ1-1